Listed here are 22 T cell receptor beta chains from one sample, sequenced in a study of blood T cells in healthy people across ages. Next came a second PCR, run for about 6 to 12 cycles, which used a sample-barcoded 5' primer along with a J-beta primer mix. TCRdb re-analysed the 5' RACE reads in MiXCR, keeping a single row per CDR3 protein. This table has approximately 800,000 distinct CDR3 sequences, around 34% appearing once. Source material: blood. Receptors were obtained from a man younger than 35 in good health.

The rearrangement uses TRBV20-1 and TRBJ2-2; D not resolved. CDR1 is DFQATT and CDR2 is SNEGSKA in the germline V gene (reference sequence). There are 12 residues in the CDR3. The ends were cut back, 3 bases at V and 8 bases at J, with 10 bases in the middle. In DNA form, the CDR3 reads TGCAGTGCTAGTAACTCTCCTGGGGAGCTGTTTTTT. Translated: CSASNSPGELFF.

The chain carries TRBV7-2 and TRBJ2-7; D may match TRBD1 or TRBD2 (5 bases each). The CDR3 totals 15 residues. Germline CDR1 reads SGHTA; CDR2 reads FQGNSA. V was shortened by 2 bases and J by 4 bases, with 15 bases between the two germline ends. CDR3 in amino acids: CASSLSARELYEQYF. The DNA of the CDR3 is TGTGCCAGCAGCTTATCGGCCAGGGAGCTTTACGAGCAGTACTTC.

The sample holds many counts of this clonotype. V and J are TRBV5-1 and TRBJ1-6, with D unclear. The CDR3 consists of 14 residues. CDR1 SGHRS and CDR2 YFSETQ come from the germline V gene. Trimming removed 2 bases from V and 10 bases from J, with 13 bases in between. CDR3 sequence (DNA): TGCGCCAGCAGCTTATCTGGGATCGGCTCACCCCTCCACTTT. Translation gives CASSLSGIGSPLHF. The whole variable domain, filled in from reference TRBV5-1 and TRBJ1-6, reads KAGVTQTPRYLIKTRGQQVTLSCSPISGHRSVSWYQQTPGQGLQFLFEYFSETQRNKGNFPGRFSGRQFSNSRSEMNVSTLELGDSALYLCASSLSGIGSPLHFGNGTRLTVT.

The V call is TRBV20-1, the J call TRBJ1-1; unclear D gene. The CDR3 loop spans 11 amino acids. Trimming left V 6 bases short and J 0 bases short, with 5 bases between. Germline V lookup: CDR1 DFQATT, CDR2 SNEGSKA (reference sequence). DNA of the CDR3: TGCAGTGCCGGGGTGAACACTGAAGCTTTCTTT. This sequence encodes CSAGVNTEAFF.

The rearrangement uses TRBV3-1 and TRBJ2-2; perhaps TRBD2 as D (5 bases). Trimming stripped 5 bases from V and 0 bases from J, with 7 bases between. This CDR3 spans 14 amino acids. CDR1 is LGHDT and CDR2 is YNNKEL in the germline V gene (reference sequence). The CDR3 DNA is TGTGCCAGCAGCGAGGGTCCGAACACCGGGGAGCTGTTTTTT. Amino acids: CASSEGPNTGELFF.

The CDR3, as DNA: TGCAGCGTTACGGTGGACGAAATAAACACTGAAGCTTTCTTT. Translation: CSVTVDEINTEAFF. The chain combines TRBV29-1 with TRBJ1-1, with D uncertain. Trimming took off 5 bases at V and 2 bases at J, with 15 bases between the two ends. Germline V gene sequence: CDR1 SQVTM, CDR2 ANQGSEA. There are 14 residues in the CDR3.

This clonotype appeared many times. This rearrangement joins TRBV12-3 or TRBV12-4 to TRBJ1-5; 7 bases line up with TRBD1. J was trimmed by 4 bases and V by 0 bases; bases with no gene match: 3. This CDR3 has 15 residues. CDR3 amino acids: CASSLALGQNQPQHF. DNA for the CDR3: TGTGCCAGCAGTTTAGCGCTGGGACAGAATCAGCCCCAGCATTTT.

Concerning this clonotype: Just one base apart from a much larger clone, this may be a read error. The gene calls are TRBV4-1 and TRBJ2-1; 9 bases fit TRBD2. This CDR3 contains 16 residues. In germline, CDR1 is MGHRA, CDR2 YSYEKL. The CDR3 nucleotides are TGCGCCAGCAGCCAAGATCGGATAGCGGGGGTTAATGGGCAGTTCTTC. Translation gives CASSQDRIAGVNGQFF.

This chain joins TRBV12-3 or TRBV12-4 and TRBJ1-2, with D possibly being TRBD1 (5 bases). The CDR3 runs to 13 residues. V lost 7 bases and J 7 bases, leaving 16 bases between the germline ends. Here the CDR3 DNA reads TGTGCCAGCAACCGTGAGGGGTTGGGTGGCTACACCTTC. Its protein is CASNREGLGGYTF.

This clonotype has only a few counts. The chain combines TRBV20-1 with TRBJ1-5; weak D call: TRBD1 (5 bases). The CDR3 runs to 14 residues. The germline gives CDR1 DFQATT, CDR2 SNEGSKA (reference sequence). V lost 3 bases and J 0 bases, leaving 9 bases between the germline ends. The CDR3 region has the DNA TGCAGTGCTAGCGACAGCAATAGCAATCAGCCCCAGCATTTT. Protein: CSASDSNSNQPQHF.

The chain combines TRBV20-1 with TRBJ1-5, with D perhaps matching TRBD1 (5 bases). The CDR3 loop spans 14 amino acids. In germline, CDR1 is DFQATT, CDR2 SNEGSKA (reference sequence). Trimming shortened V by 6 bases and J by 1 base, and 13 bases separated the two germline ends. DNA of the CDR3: TGCAGTGCCTCGTCCCAGGGAAGCAATCAGCCCCAGCATTTT. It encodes CSASSQGSNQPQHF.

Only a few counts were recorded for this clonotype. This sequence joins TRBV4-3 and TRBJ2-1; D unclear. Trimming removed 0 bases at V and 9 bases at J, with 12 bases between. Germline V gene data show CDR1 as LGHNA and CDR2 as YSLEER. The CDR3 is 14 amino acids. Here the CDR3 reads CASSQDGSRPEQFF. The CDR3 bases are TGCGCCAGCAGCCAAGATGGGTCGAGGCCTGAGCAGTTCTTC.

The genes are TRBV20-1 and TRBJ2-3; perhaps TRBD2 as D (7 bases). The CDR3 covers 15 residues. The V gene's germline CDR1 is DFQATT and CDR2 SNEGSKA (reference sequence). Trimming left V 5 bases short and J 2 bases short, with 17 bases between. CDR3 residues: CSAGGALRHTDTQYF. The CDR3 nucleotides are TGCAGTGCTGGGGGGGCCCTCCGGCACACAGATACGCAGTATTTT.

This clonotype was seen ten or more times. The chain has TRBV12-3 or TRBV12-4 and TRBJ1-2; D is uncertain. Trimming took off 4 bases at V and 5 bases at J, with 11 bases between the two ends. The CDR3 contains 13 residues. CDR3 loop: CASSSRLGYGYTF. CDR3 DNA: TGTGCCAGCAGTTCGAGGTTGGGGTATGGCTACACCTTC.

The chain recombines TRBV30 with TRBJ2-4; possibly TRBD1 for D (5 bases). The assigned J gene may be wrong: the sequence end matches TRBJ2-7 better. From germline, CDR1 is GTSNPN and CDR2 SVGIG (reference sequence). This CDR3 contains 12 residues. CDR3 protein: CAWRETDYEQYF. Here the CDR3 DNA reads TGTGCCTGGAGAGAGACAGATTACGAGCAGTACTTC.

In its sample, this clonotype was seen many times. The CDR3 region is CASSYRTGGADEQFF. In nucleotides, the CDR3 is TGTGCCAGCAGTTACCGGACAGGGGGAGCGGATGAGCAGTTCTTC. This chain joins TRBV6-6 and TRBJ2-1; 10 nucleotides agree with TRBD1. From germline, CDR1 is MNHNY and CDR2 SVGAGI (reference sequence). The V and J ends lost 2 bases and 8 bases, in that order; junction bases with no gene match: 6. The CDR3 has 15 residues.

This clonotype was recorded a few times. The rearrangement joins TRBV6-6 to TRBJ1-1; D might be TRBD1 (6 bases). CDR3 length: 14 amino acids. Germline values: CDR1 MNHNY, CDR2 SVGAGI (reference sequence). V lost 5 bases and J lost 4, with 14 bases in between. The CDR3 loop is CASSADRLGTEAFF. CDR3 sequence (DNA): TGTGCCAGCAGTGCGGACAGATTGGGCACTGAAGCTTTCTTT.

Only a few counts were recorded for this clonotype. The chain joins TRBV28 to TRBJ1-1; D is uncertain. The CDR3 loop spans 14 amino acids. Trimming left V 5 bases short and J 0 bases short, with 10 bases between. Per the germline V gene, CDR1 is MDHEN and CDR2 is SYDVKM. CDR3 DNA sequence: TGTGCCAGCAGTGACCGGGCCGTGAACACTGAAGCTTTCTTT. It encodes CASSDRAVNTEAFF.

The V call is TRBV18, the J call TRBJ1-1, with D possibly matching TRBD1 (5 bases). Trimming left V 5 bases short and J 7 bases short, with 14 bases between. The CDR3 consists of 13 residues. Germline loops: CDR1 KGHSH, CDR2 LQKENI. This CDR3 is CASSSRGDGEAFF. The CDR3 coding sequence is TGTGCCAGCTCATCCCGAGGGGATGGTGAAGCTTTCTTT. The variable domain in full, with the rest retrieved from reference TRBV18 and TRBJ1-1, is NAGVMQNPRHLVRRRGQEARLRCSPMKGHSHVYWYRQLPEEGLKFMVYLQKENIIDESGMPKERFSAEFPKEGPSILRIQQVVRGDSAAYFCASSSRGDGEAFFGQGTRLTVV.

The CDR3 loop reads CASSSDIDEQYF. The DNA for the CDR3 is TGTGCCAGCAGCTCCGATATCGACGAGCAGTACTTC. The genes are TRBV5-6 and TRBJ2-7; D unclear. Germline V gene sequence: CDR1 SGHDT, CDR2 YYEEEE. The CDR3 length is 12 residues. Trimming stripped 3 bases from V and 5 bases from J, with 9 bases between.

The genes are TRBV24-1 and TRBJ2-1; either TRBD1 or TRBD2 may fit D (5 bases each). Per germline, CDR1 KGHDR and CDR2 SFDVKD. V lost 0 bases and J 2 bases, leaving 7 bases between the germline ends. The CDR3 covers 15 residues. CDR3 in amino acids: CATSDLRDAYNEQFF. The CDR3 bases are TGTGCCACCAGTGATTTGCGGGACGCCTACAATGAGCAGTTCTTC.

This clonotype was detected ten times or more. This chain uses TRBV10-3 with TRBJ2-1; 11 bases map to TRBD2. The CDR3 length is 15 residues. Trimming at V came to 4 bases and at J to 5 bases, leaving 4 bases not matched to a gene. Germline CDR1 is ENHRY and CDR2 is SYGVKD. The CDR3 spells CAISGGLAENNEQFF. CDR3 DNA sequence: TGTGCCATCAGTGGGGGACTAGCGGAGAACAATGAGCAGTTCTTC.